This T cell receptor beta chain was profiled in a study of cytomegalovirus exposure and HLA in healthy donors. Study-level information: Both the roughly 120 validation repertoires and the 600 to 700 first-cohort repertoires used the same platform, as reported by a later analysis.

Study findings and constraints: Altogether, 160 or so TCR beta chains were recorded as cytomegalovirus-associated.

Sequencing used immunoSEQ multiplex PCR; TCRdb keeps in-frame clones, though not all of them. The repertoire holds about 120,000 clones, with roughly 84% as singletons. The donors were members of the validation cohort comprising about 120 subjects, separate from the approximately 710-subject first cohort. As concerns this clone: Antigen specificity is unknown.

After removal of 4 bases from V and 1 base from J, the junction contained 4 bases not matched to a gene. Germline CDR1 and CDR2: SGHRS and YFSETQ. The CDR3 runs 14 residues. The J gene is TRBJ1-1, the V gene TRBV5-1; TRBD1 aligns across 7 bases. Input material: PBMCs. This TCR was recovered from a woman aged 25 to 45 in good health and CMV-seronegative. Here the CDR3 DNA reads TGCGCCAGCAGCGTAACAGGGGAGAACACTGAAGCTTTCTTT. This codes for CASSVTGENTEAFF.